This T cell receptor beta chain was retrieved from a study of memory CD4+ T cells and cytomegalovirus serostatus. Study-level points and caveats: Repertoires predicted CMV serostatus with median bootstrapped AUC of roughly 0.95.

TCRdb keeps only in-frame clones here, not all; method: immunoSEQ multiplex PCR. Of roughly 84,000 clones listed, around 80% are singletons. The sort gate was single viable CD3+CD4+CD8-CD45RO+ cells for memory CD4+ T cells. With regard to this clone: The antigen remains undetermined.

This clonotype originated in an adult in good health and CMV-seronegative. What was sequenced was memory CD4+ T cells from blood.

The CDR3 DNA reads as TGCAGTGCTAGAGTAGGTCAGCCCCAGCATTTT. It encodes CSARVGQPQHF. This chain connects TRBV20-1 to TRBJ1-5, with D uncertain. This CDR3 comprises 11 residues. Germline values: CDR1 DFQATT, CDR2 SNEGSKA (reference sequence). Trimming cost V 1 base and J 6 bases, with 4 bases left between them.